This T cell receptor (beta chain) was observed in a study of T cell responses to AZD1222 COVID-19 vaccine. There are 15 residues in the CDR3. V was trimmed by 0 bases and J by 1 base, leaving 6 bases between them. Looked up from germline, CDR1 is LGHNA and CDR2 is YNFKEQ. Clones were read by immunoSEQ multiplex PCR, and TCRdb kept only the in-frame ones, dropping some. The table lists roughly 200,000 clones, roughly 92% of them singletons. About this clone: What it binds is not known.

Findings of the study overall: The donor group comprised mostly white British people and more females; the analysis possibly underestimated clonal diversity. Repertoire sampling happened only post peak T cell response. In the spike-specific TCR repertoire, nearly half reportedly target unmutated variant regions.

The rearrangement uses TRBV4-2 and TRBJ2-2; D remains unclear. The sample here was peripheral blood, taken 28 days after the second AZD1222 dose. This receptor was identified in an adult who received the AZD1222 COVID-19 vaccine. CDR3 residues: CASSQDFGNTGELFF. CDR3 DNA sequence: TGTGCCAGCAGCCAAGATTTTGGGAACACCGGGGAGCTGTTTTTT.